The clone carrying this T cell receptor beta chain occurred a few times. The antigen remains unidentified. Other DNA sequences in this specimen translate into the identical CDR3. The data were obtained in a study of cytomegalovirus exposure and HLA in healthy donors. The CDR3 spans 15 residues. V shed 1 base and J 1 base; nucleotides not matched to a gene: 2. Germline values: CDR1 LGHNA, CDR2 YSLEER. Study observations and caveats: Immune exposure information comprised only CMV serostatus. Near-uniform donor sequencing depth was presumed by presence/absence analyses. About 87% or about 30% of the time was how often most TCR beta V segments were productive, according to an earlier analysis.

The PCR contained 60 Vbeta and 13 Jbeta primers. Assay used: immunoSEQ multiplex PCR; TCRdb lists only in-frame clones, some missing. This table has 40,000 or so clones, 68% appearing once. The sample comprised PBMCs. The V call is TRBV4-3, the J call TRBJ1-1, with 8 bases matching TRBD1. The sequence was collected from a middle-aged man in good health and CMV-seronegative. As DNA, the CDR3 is TGCGCCAGCAGCCAAGGACAGGGGACGAACACTGAAGCTTTCTTT. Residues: CASSQGQGTNTEAFF.